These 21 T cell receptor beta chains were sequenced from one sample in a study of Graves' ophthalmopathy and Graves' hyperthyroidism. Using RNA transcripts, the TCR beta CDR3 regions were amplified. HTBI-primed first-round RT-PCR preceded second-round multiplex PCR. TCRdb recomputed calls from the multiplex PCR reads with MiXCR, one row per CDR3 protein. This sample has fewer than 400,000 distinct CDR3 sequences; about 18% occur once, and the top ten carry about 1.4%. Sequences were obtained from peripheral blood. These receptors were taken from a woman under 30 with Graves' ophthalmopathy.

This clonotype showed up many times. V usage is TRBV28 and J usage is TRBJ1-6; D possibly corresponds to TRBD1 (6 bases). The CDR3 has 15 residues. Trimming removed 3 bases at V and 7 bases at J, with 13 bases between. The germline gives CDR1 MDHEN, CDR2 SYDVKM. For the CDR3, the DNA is TGTGCCAGCAGTTTCGGGGGGGGCGGAAATTCACCCCTCCACTTT. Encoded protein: CASSFGGGGNSPLHF. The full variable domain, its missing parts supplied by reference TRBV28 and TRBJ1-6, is DVKVTQSSRYLVKRTGEKVFLECVQDMDHENMFWYRQDPGLGLRLIYFSYDVKMKEKGDIPEGYSVSREKKERFSLILESASTNQTSMYLCASSFGGGGNSPLHFGNGTRLTVT.

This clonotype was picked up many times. In DNA form, the CDR3 reads TGCGCCAGCAGCTGGGGAGGGACAGCGAGTTCACCCCTCCACTTT. Translated, it gives CASSWGGTASSPLHF. The genes are TRBV5-1 and TRBJ1-6; 7 bases align to TRBD1. The length of the CDR3 is 15 residues. Germline loops: CDR1 SGHRS, CDR2 YFSETQ. V trimming: 3 bases; J trimming: 9 bases; junction bases outside the gene matches: 9. Looking up the rest from reference TRBV5-1 and TRBJ1-6 gives the full variable domain: KAGVTQTPRYLIKTRGQQVTLSCSPISGHRSVSWYQQTPGQGLQFLFEYFSETQRNKGNFPGRFSGRQFSNSRSEMNVSTLELGDSALYLCASSWGGTASSPLHFGNGTRLTVT.

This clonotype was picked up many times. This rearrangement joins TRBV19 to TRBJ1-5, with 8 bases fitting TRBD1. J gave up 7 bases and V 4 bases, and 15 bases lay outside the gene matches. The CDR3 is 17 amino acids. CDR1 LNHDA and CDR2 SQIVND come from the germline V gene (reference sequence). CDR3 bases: TGTGCCAGTAGTACCACCTCGGGACAGGCCATCGGGCAGCCCCAGCATTTT. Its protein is CASSTTSGQAIGQPQHF.

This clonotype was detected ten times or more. The CDR3 sequence is CASSKTGANQPQHF. The CDR3 DNA sequence: TGTGCCAGCAGCAAAACAGGGGCCAATCAGCCCCAGCATTTT. This sequence joins TRBV6-2 or TRBV6-3 and TRBJ1-5, with 7 positions matching TRBD1. The ends lost 6 bases at V and 3 bases at J; junction bases unmatched: 5. CDR3 size: 14 residues. The germline gives CDR1 MNHEY, CDR2 SVGEGT.

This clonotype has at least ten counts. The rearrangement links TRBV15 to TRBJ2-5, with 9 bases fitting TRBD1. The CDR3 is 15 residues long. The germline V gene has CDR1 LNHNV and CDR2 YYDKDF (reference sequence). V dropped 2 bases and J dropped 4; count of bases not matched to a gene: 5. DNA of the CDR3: TGTGCCACCAGCAGAAAGGACAGGGGCTTAGAGACCCAGTACTTC. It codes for CATSRKDRGLETQYF.

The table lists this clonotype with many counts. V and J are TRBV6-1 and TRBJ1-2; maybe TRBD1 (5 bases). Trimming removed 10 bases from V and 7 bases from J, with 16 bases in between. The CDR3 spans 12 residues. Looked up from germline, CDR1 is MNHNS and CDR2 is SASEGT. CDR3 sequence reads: CANWKAGLGYTF. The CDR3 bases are TGTGCCAACTGGAAAGCAGGGCTTGGCTACACCTTC.

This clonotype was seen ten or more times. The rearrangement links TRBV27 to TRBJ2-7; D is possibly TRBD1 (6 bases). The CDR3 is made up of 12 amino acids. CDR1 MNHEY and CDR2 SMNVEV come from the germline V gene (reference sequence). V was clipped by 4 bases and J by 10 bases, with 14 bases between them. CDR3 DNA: TGTGCCAGCAGTTCCTCGACAGGCCCCCAGTACTTC. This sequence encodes CASSSSTGPQYF.

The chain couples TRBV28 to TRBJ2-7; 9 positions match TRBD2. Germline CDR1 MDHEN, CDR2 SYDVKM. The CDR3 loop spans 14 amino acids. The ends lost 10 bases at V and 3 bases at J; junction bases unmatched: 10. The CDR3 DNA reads TGTGCCACCCTAGCGGGATCCTACGGCTACGAGCAGTACTTC. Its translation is CATLAGSYGYEQYF.

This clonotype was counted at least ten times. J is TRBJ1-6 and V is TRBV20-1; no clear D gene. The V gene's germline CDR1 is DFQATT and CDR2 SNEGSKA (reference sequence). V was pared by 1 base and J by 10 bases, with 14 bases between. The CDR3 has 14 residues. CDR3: CSARGRLAPSPLHF. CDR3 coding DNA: TGCAGTGCTAGAGGCAGGCTGGCACCATCACCCCTCCACTTT.

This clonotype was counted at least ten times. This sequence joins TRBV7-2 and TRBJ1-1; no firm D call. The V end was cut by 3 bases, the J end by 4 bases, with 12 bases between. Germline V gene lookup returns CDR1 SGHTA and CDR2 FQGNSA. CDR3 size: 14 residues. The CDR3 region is CASSFARMGTEAFF. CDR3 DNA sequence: TGTGCCAGCAGCTTTGCGAGGATGGGCACTGAAGCTTTCTTT.

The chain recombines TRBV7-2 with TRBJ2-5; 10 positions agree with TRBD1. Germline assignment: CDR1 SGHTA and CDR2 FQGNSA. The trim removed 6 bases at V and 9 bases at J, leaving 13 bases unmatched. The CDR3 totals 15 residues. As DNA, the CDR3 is TGTGCCAGCAGTCCAACCGGGACAGGGGAAGGGTCCCAGTACTTC. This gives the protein CASSPTGTGEGSQYF.

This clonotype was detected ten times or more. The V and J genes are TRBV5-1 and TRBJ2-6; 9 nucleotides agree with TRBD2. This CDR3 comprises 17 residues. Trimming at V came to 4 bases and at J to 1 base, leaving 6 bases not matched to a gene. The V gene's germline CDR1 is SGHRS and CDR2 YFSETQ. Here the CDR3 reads CASSPLAGQSGANVLTF. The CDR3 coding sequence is TGCGCCAGCAGCCCCCTAGCGGGACAGTCTGGGGCCAACGTCCTGACTTTC.

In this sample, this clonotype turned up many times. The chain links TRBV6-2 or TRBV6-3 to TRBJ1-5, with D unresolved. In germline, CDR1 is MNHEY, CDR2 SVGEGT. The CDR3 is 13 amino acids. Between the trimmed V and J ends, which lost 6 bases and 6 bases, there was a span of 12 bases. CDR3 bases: TGTGCCAGCAGCCCCTCTAAGGCTCAGCCCCAGCATTTT. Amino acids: CASSPSKAQPQHF.

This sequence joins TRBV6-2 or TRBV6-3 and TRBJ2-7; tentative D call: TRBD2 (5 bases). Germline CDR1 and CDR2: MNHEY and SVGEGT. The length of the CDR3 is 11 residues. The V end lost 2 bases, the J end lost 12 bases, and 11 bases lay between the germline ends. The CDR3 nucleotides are TGTGCCAGCAGTTACGACGGGGAACGGTACTTC. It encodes CASSYDGERYF.

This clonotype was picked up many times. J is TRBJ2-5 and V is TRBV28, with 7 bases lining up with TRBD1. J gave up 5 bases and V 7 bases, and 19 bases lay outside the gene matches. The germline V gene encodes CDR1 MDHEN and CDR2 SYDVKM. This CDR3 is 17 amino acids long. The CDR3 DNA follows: TGTGCCAGCACCATTGGGTCCCAGACAGGGTGGGGGGAGACCCAGTACTTC. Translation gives CASTIGSQTGWGETQYF.

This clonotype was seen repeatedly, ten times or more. CDR3 coding DNA: TGTGCCAGCAGCCTAGGGGCGAGGGGCGGGTTATCCTACGAGCAGTACTTC. Its translation is CASSLGARGGLSYEQYF. The genes are TRBV11-2 and TRBJ2-7; the D call may be TRBD1 or TRBD2 (5 bases each). The CDR3 consists of 17 residues. Trimming took off 5 bases at V and 1 base at J, with 21 bases between the two ends. Germline CDR1 SGHAT, CDR2 FQNNGV.

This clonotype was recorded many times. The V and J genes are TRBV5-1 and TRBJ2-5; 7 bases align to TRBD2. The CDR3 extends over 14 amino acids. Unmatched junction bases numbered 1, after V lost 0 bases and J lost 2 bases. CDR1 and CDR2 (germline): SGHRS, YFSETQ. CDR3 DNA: TGCGCCAGCAGCTTGGTGGGACTACAAGAGACCCAGTACTTC. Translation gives CASSLVGLQETQYF. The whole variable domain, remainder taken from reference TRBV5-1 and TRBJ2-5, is KAGVTQTPRYLIKTRGQQVTLSCSPISGHRSVSWYQQTPGQGLQFLFEYFSETQRNKGNFPGRFSGRQFSNSRSEMNVSTLELGDSALYLCASSLVGLQETQYFGPGTRLLVL.

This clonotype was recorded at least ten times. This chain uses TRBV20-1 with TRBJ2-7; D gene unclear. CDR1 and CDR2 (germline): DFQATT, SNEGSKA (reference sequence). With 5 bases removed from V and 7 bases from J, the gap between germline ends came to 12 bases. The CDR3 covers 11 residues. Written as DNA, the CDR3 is TGCAGTGCTCCCCGCTACGGGGAGCAGTACTTC. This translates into CSAPRYGEQYF.

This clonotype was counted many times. CDR3 sequence (DNA): TGTGCCAGCAGCCCCTATATGGGGGGCTACGAGCAGTACTTC. This encodes CASSPYMGGYEQYF. V is TRBV14 and J is TRBJ2-7, with D perhaps matching TRBD2 (6 bases). The ends were cut back, 4 bases at V and 3 bases at J, with 13 bases in the middle. Germline V gives CDR1 SGHDN, CDR2 FVKESK. This CDR3 has 14 amino acids.

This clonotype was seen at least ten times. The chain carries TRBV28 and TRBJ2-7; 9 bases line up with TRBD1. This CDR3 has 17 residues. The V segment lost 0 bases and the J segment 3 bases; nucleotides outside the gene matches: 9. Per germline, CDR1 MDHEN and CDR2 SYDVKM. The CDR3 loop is CASSLWNTGGSLYEQYF. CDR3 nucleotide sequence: TGTGCCAGCAGTTTATGGAATACAGGGGGCAGCCTCTACGAGCAGTACTTC.

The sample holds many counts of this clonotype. For the CDR3, the DNA is TGTGCCAGCAGTCTTGCCCCGACCGGGGCGAATGGCTACACCTTC. Its protein is CASSLAPTGANGYTF. The chain links TRBV6-1 to TRBJ1-2, with D perhaps matching TRBD1 (5 bases). V was shortened by 5 bases and J by 6 bases, with 19 bases between the two germline ends. The germline CDR1 and CDR2 sequences are MNHNS and SASEGT. The CDR3 totals 15 residues.